This entry lists 29 T cell receptor beta chains sequenced from one sample in a study of CD8 T cells in Susac syndrome. RNA was extracted with the RNeasy kit, and a quantity of 0.5 to 1 ug was reverse transcribed using random hexamers. TCRdb re-derived calls from the immunoSEQ multiplex PCR reads in MiXCR, one entry per CDR3 protein. The data show under 150,000 distinct CDR3 sequences, approximately 94% seen once. The specimen sequenced was CD4+ T cells from PBMCs. Receptors originate from a human donor with multiple sclerosis.

V usage is TRBV12-3 or TRBV12-4 and J usage is TRBJ1-2; D unclear. Deletions cut 7 bases from V and 7 bases from J, with 19 bases between. The CDR3 consists of 14 residues. The CDR3 sequence is CASNSQGLDRGYTF. DNA for the CDR3: TGTGCCAGCAACTCTCAAGGGCTGGATCGTGGCTACACCTTC.

The V and J genes are TRBV7-2 and TRBJ1-1; D gene ambiguous. There are 15 residues in the CDR3. Germline assignment: CDR1 SGHTA and CDR2 FQGNSA. The V end lost 0 bases, the J end lost 6 bases, and 14 bases lay between the germline ends. The CDR3 region is CASSLAKSPSAEAFF. CDR3 DNA sequence: TGTGCCAGCAGCTTAGCGAAGTCTCCCAGCGCTGAAGCTTTCTTT. The whole variable domain, filled in from reference TRBV7-2 and TRBJ1-1, reads GAGVSQSPSNKVTEKGKDVELRCDPISGHTALYWYRQSLGQGLEFLIYFQGNSAPDKSGLPSDRFSAERTGGSVSTLTIQRTQQEDSAVYLCASSLAKSPSAEAFFGQGTRLTVV.

This sequence joins TRBV5-4 and TRBJ2-5; 9 bases align to TRBD1. Germline V gives CDR1 SGHNT, CDR2 YYREEE (reference sequence). This CDR3 region has 15 residues. The trim removed 4 bases at V and 6 bases at J, leaving 10 bases unmatched. This CDR3 is CASSRDRAPSKTQYF. CDR3 bases: TGTGCCAGCAGCCGGGACAGGGCCCCTTCGAAGACCCAGTACTTC.

The chain links TRBV6-2 or TRBV6-3 to TRBJ2-7, with 7 bases aligning to TRBD1. The CDR3 is made up of 15 amino acids. The V gene end was trimmed by 5 bases and the J gene end by 6 bases; junction bases not matched to a gene: 13. CDR1 is MNHEY, CDR2 SVGEGT, per germline. The CDR3 loop is CASSIMGTASLEQYF. The CDR3 DNA is TGTGCCAGCAGTATTATGGGGACAGCAAGCCTCGAGCAGTACTTC.

The chain couples TRBV5-4 to TRBJ1-2, with D tentatively TRBD1 (5 bases). Germline V gives CDR1 SGHNT, CDR2 YYREEE (reference sequence). V was shortened by 2 bases and J by 2 bases, with 13 bases between the two germline ends. The CDR3 has 15 amino acids. CDR3 sequence (DNA): TGTGCCAGCAGCTTAGCCGGGACGACAAACTATGGCTACACCTTC. It encodes CASSLAGTTNYGYTF.

The chain carries TRBV18 and TRBJ1-1; D unresolved. Trimming removed 4 bases from V and 2 bases from J, with 11 bases in between. Germline V gene data show CDR1 as KGHSH and CDR2 as LQKENI. The length of the CDR3 is 14 residues. The CDR3 region has the DNA TGTGCCAGCTCACAGGCGGCAGATAACACTGAAGCTTTCTTT. It encodes CASSQAADNTEAFF.

This clonotype was found once. The chain recombines TRBV6-2 or TRBV6-3 with TRBJ1-1; possibly TRBD1 for D (5 bases). The CDR3 is 12 amino acids. Germline CDR1 and CDR2: MNHEY and SVGEGT. V was cut by 2 bases and J by 4 bases, with 5 bases left in between. The CDR3 reads CASSYGTTEAFF. The CDR3 coding sequence is TGTGCCAGCAGTTACGGGACCACTGAAGCTTTCTTT.

In its sample, this clonotype was seen once. The chain uses TRBV7-9 and TRBJ2-7; maybe TRBD1 (5 bases). The germline V gene has CDR1 SEHNR and CDR2 FQNEAQ (reference sequence). The CDR3 consists of 15 residues. V was pared by 4 bases and J by 0 bases, with 13 bases between. CDR3 amino acids: CASSSSDTNSYEQYF. The DNA of the CDR3 is TGTGCCAGCAGCTCCTCGGACACAAACTCCTACGAGCAGTACTTC.

This clonotype was found once. The chain recombines TRBV30 with TRBJ1-5; 7 bases fit TRBD1. V lost 2 bases, J lost 2 bases, and 12 bases stayed unmatched. This CDR3 has 17 amino acids. Per the germline V gene, CDR1 is GTSNPN and CDR2 is SVGIG (reference sequence). CDR3 sequence reads: CAWSQQGKLGRNQPQHF. CDR3 DNA: TGTGCCTGGAGTCAACAGGGGAAATTAGGCCGCAATCAGCCCCAGCATTTT.

V is TRBV6-2 or TRBV6-3 and J is TRBJ1-1, with 7 nucleotides matching TRBD1. The CDR3 totals 15 residues. J lost 6 bases, V lost 5 bases, and 12 bases had no gene match. Germline V CDR1 and CDR2: MNHEY, SVGEGT. CDR3 coding DNA: TGTGCCAGCAGTGCCCCACAGGGGAGAGGGGCTGAAGCTTTCTTT. This translates into CASSAPQGRGAEAFF.

The J gene is TRBJ2-7, the V gene TRBV7-9; D is undetermined. Trimming left V 6 bases short and J 4 bases short, with 7 bases between. CDR3 length: 11 residues. Germline CDR1 reads SEHNR; CDR2 reads FQNEAQ (reference sequence). The CDR3 protein is CASSQIYEQYF. The CDR3 coding sequence is TGTGCCAGCAGTCAGATTTACGAGCAGTACTTC.

V gene TRBV7-9 combines with J gene TRBJ1-2; 7 bases line up with TRBD1. The germline V gene has CDR1 SEHNR and CDR2 FQNEAQ (reference sequence). The V gene end was trimmed by 4 bases and the J gene end by 0 bases; junction bases not matched to a gene: 5. The CDR3 totals 15 residues. DNA for the CDR3: TGTGCCAGCAGCTCCGGGACAGCAACTAACTATGGCTACACCTTC. Amino acid sequence: CASSSGTATNYGYTF.

The V gene is TRBV5-4, the J gene TRBJ2-5; possible D gene TRBD1, 5 bases. CDR1 is SGHNT and CDR2 is YYREEE in the germline V gene (reference sequence). V was clipped by 1 base and J by 4 bases, with 11 bases between them. There are 14 residues in the CDR3. CDR3 coding DNA: TGTGCCAGCAGCTTGACACAGGCGATAGAGACCCAGTACTTC. Amino acids: CASSLTQAIETQYF. Full variable domain (remainder filled in from reference TRBV5-4 and TRBJ2-5): ETGVTQSPTHLIKTRGQQVTLRCSSQSGHNTVSWYQQALGQGPQFIFQYYREEENGRGNFPPRFSGLQFPNYSSELNVNALELDDSALYLCASSLTQAIETQYFGPGTRLLVL.

The chain has TRBV7-6 and TRBJ2-3, with unresolved D. V lost 5 bases, J lost 4 bases, and 16 bases lay in between. CDR3 length equals 15 residues. Per germline, CDR1 SGHVS and CDR2 FNYEAQ. The CDR3 loop reads CASSPLTILADTQYF. CDR3 nucleotide sequence: TGTGCCAGCAGCCCCCTTACGATCCTGGCAGATACGCAGTATTTT.

The chain uses TRBV9 and TRBJ2-1; TRBD2 is a possible D gene (6 bases). V was pared by 2 bases and J by 6 bases, with 12 bases between. CDR1 SGDLS and CDR2 YYNGEE come from the germline V gene. The CDR3 sequence is 14 residues long. The CDR3 DNA reads as TGTGCCAGCAGCGTTAGACTAGTATCCAATGAGCAGTTCTTC. It codes for CASSVRLVSNEQFF.

The chain recombines TRBV18 with TRBJ2-7; D is possibly TRBD2 (6 bases). This CDR3 comprises 13 residues. Germline CDR1 reads KGHSH; CDR2 reads LQKENI. V shed 6 bases and J shed 4 bases, with 13 bases lying between them. This CDR3 is CASSYRRGYEQYF. The CDR3 DNA sequence: TGTGCCAGCTCCTATCGGAGGGGATACGAGCAGTACTTC.

This chain uses TRBV18 with TRBJ2-7; D uncertain. Germline lookup yields CDR1 KGHSH and CDR2 LQKENI. The CDR3 is 16 amino acids. Trimming took 0 bases from V and 7 from J, leaving 19 bases between them. CDR3 bases: TGTGCCAGCTCACCACCTTCAGTCGGTTGGTATGTAGAGCAGTACTTC. Protein product: CASSPPSVGWYVEQYF. Using reference TRBV18 and TRBJ2-7 for the parts outside the CDR3, the full variable domain is NAGVMQNPRHLVRRRGQEARLRCSPMKGHSHVYWYRQLPEEGLKFMVYLQKENIIDESGMPKERFSAEFPKEGPSILRIQQVVRGDSAAYFCASSPPSVGWYVEQYFGPGTRLTVT.

The chain joins TRBV20-1 to TRBJ2-1; TRBD1 or TRBD2 may be the D gene (5 bases each). Trimming pared 2 bases from V and 5 bases from J, leaving 16 bases between. CDR1 is DFQATT, CDR2 SNEGSKA, per germline (reference sequence). The length of the CDR3 is 15 residues. CDR3 coding DNA: TGCAGTGCTAGACCCGGGGCTGAGGCCCACAATGAGCAGTTCTTC. Its protein is CSARPGAEAHNEQFF.

The chain joins TRBV9 to TRBJ2-6; D is unclear. Germline V CDR1 and CDR2: SGDLS, YYNGEE. CDR3 size: 13 residues. The V and J ends lost 1 base and 3 bases respectively, with 2 bases between them. This CDR3 reads CASSVHGANVLTF. The CDR3 DNA follows: TGTGCCAGCAGCGTACATGGGGCCAACGTCCTGACTTTC.

The gene calls are TRBV15 and TRBJ2-5; TRBD2 agrees at 8 bases. The CDR3 spans 14 residues. The junction had 4 bases not matched to a gene; V was cut back by 0 bases and J by 7 bases. CDR1 is LNHNV and CDR2 is YYDKDF in the germline V gene (reference sequence). CDR3 sequence (DNA): TGTGCCACCAGCAGAGATAAGCGGGAGCGGACCCAGTACTTC. As protein: CATSRDKRERTQYF. The whole variable domain, filled in from reference TRBV15 and TRBJ2-5, reads DAMVIQNPRYQVTQFGKPVTLSCSQTLNHNVMYWYQQKSSQAPKLLFHYYDKDFNNEADTPDNFQSRRPNTSFCFLDIRSPGLGDTAMYLCATSRDKRERTQYFGPGTRLLVL.

The gene calls are TRBV30 and TRBJ1-3; D remains unclear. Deletions cut 5 bases from V and 3 bases from J, with 8 bases between. This CDR3 region has 12 residues. Per the germline V gene, CDR1 is GTSNPN and CDR2 is SVGIG (reference sequence). Here the CDR3 reads CAWDRGGNTIYF. DNA of the CDR3: TGTGCCTGGGACCGCGGTGGAAACACCATATATTTT.

The chain links TRBV18 to TRBJ2-1; 7 nucleotides line up with TRBD1. The ends lost 3 bases at V and 6 bases at J; junction bases unmatched: 5. Germline loops: CDR1 KGHSH, CDR2 LQKENI. The CDR3 totals 14 residues. Here the CDR3 reads CASSPDRMPNEQFF. The DNA of the CDR3 is TGTGCCAGCTCACCGGACAGGATGCCCAATGAGCAGTTCTTC.

This chain uses TRBV9 with TRBJ1-3; maybe TRBD1 (5 bases). V dropped 0 bases and J dropped 1 base, with 11 bases sitting between them. Germline assignment: CDR1 SGDLS and CDR2 YYNGEE. CDR3 length equals 16 residues. The CDR3 coding sequence is TGTGCCAGCAGCGTAGCCGGGGGAAGTTCTGGAAACACCATATATTTT. Its translation: CASSVAGGSSGNTIYF.

The rearrangement joins TRBV7-3 to TRBJ1-1; D is ambiguous. The CDR3 totals 13 residues. Trimming took off 2 bases at V and 1 base at J, with 5 bases between the two ends. CDR1 SGHTA and CDR2 FQGTGA come from the germline V gene. The DNA for the CDR3 is TGTGCCAGCAGCTTACGGCAGAACACTGAAGCTTTCTTT. This translates into CASSLRQNTEAFF.

The chain recombines TRBV29-1 with TRBJ1-4; 9 bases match TRBD1. This CDR3 is built from 14 residues. Germline assignment: CDR1 SQVTM and CDR2 ANQGSEA. J lost 7 bases, V lost 2 bases, and 5 bases had no gene match. The CDR3 reads CSVEKGQGSEKLFF. The CDR3 nucleotides are TGCAGCGTTGAAAAGGGACAGGGAAGTGAAAAACTGTTTTTT. Looking up the rest from reference TRBV29-1 and TRBJ1-4 gives the full variable domain: SAVISQKPSRDICQRGTSLTIQCQVDSQVTMMFWYRQQPGQSLTLIATANQGSEATYESGFVIDKFPISRPNLTFSTLTVSNMSPEDSSIYLCSVEKGQGSEKLFFGSGTQLSVL.

V is TRBV6-6 and J is TRBJ2-7; no definite D call. The V and J ends lost 0 bases and 7 bases respectively, with 4 bases between them. The CDR3 sequence is 11 residues long. CDR1 MNHNY and CDR2 SVGAGI come from the germline V gene (reference sequence). The CDR3 reads CASSYSEEQYF. The CDR3 DNA is TGTGCCAGCAGTTACTCGGAGGAGCAGTACTTC.

The rearrangement joins TRBV2 to TRBJ1-3; D is ambiguous. The CDR3 is 14 residues long. Between the trimmed V and J ends, which lost 6 bases and 0 bases, there was a span of 9 bases. Germline V gene data show CDR1 as SNHLY and CDR2 as FYNNEI. In DNA form, the CDR3 reads TGTGCCAGCAGGGCCTACAGCTCTGGAAACACCATATATTTT. Protein: CASRAYSSGNTIYF.

The chain couples TRBV11-2 to TRBJ2-1; 15 positions match TRBD2. This CDR3 spans 18 amino acids. Germline V CDR1 and CDR2: SGHAT, FQNNGV. V shed 2 bases, J shed 6 bases, and the junction held 8 bases outside the gene matches. CDR3 sequence: CASSLRGTSGRRGNEQFF. The CDR3 nucleotides read TGTGCCAGCAGCTTACGTGGGACTAGCGGGAGGAGAGGCAATGAGCAGTTCTTC.

The chain uses TRBV20-1 and TRBJ2-1; D uncertain. CDR1 and CDR2 (germline): DFQATT, SNEGSKA (reference sequence). This CDR3 has 14 residues. V shed 3 bases and J shed 0 bases, with 9 bases lying between them. The CDR3 sequence: CSARRLSSYNEQFF. The CDR3 coding sequence is TGCAGTGCTAGGCGGCTCAGCTCCTACAATGAGCAGTTCTTC.